These 27 T cell receptor beta chains were all obtained from the same sample, sequenced in a study of cytomegalovirus exposure and HLA in healthy donors. With 60 Vbeta and 13 Jbeta primers, the PCR was carried out. Using immunoSEQ multiplex PCR, the repertoire was profiled, and TCRdb retains in-frame clones only, with some absent. The sample holds 130,000 to 150,000 clones, over 65% seen once. Material: PBMCs. The receptors were sampled from a young man in good health and CMV-seropositive.

V usage is TRBV27 and J usage is TRBJ2-5, with TRBD1 matching over 10 bases. The CDR3 consists of 16 residues. Looked up from germline, CDR1 is MNHEY and CDR2 is SMNVEV (reference sequence). The V segment lost 6 bases and the J segment 5 bases; nucleotides outside the gene matches: 12. CDR3 in amino acids: CASRTNPGQGLETQYF. For the CDR3, the DNA is TGTGCCAGCAGGACAAACCCGGGACAGGGGCTCGAGACCCAGTACTTC.

J is TRBJ2-5 and V is TRBV2; TRBD2 agrees at 14 bases. The CDR3 runs to 14 residues. From germline, CDR1 is SNHLY and CDR2 FYNNEI. Germline trimming cut 6 bases from V and 4 bases from J; bases unmatched to any gene: 1. The CDR3 coding sequence is TGTGCCAGCAGCGGGACTAGCGGGGGAGAGACCCAGTACTTC. It yields the protein CASSGTSGGETQYF.

The chain carries TRBV13 and TRBJ2-7; 10 bases line up with TRBD2. Losses at the gene ends were 5 bases for V and 0 bases for J; bases not matched to a gene: 16. This CDR3 spans 19 amino acids. Germline V gene sequence: CDR1 PRHDT, CDR2 FYEKMQ (reference sequence). The CDR3 here is CASSPGPSGSLGSSYEQYF. The CDR3 DNA sequence: TGTGCCAGCAGCCCCGGACCTAGCGGGAGTTTGGGGAGCTCCTACGAGCAGTACTTC. The whole variable domain, remainder taken from reference TRBV13 and TRBJ2-7, is AAGVIQSPRHLIKEKRETATLKCYPIPRHDTVYWYQQGPGQDPQFLISFYEKMQSDKGSIPDRFSAQQFSDYHSELNMSSLELGDSALYFCASSPGPSGSLGSSYEQYFGPGTRLTVT.

The CDR3 spells CASSLTEGRTYEQYF. CDR3 coding DNA: TGTGCCAGCAGCTTAACAGAGGGCAGAACCTACGAGCAGTACTTC. The chain has TRBV7-2 and TRBJ2-7; D might be TRBD2 (5 bases). Germline V gene lookup returns CDR1 SGHTA and CDR2 FQGNSA. Trimming pared 2 bases from V and 2 bases from J, leaving 13 bases between. The CDR3 is 15 amino acids.

This clone has just a few counts. The rearrangement links TRBV28 to TRBJ2-4, with D perhaps matching TRBD2 (5 bases). Trimming pared 2 bases from V and 0 bases from J, leaving 5 bases between. Germline V CDR1 and CDR2: MDHEN, SYDVKM. The CDR3 sequence is 14 residues long. Here the CDR3 reads CASSLAGAKNIQYF. CDR3 nucleotides: TGTGCCAGCAGTTTAGCGGGAGCCAAAAACATTCAGTACTTC.

The rearrangement links TRBV27 to TRBJ2-2; no clear D. Trimming stripped 5 bases from V and 6 bases from J, with 10 bases between. The CDR3 runs 13 residues. CDR1 MNHEY and CDR2 SMNVEV come from the germline V gene (reference sequence). The CDR3 here is CASSPLVSGELFF. The CDR3 bases are TGTGCCAGCAGTCCCCTCGTCTCCGGGGAGCTGTTTTTT.

This rearrangement joins TRBV7-9 to TRBJ2-3; 9 bases are shared with TRBD1. This CDR3 has 19 amino acids. CDR1 is SEHNR, CDR2 FQNEAQ, per germline (reference sequence). The V gene end was trimmed by 4 bases and the J gene end by 0 bases; junction bases not matched to a gene: 14. The chain's CDR3 is CASSWGQGRGYPSTDTQYF. The CDR3 nucleotides read TGTGCCAGCAGCTGGGGACAGGGACGAGGCTACCCTAGCACAGATACGCAGTATTTT. The full variable domain, completed using reference TRBV7-9 and TRBJ2-3, is DTGVSQNPRHKITKRGQNVTFRCDPISEHNRLYWYRQTLGQGPEFLTYFQNEAQLEKSRLLSDRFSAERPKGSFSTLEIQRTEQGDSAMYLCASSWGQGRGYPSTDTQYFGPGTRLTVL.

The chain carries TRBV19 and TRBJ2-3, with unresolved D. Trimming pared 3 bases from V and 2 bases from J, leaving 6 bases between. The length of the CDR3 is 13 residues. Germline assignment: CDR1 LNHDA and CDR2 SQIVND (reference sequence). The CDR3 nucleotides read TGTGCCAGTAGTATCCAGGCCACAGATACGCAGTATTTT. Its translation is CASSIQATDTQYF. Variable domain in full (rest from reference TRBV19 and TRBJ2-3): DGGITQSPKYLFRKEGQNVTLSCEQNLNHDAMYWYRQDPGQGLRLIYYSQIVNDFQKGDIAEGYSVSREKKESFPLTVTSAQKNPTAFYLCASSIQATDTQYFGPGTRLTVL.

The chain employs TRBV4-1 and TRBJ1-5; maybe TRBD1 (5 bases). Per germline, CDR1 MGHRA and CDR2 YSYEKL. V gave up 5 bases and J gave up 4 bases, with 15 bases separating them. The CDR3 length is 15 residues. CDR3 in DNA: TGCGCCAGCAGCTCCTTGAGGGGAGGAAATCAGCCCCAGCATTTT. Protein: CASSSLRGGNQPQHF.

This chain joins TRBV5-1 and TRBJ1-5; tentatively, D is TRBD1 (6 bases). Germline V CDR1 and CDR2: SGHRS, YFSETQ. The CDR3 is 14 residues long. V lost 0 bases to trimming and J lost 5 bases, with 9 bases between them. This chain's CDR3 is CASSLGTADQPQHF. The CDR3 DNA sequence: TGCGCCAGCAGCTTGGGGACAGCTGATCAGCCCCAGCATTTT.

The chain carries TRBV6-1 and TRBJ2-7, with TRBD1 identical over 7 bases. This CDR3 is 18 amino acids long. V was clipped by 3 bases and J by 5 bases; unmatched bases: 19. Germline CDR1 is MNHNS and CDR2 is SASEGT. CDR3 residues: CASSDRSGTVMSGHEQYF. CDR3 DNA: TGTGCCAGCAGTGACCGATCCGGGACAGTTATGTCCGGGCACGAGCAGTACTTC.

J is TRBJ1-5 and V is TRBV15; no clear D. Trimming took 7 bases from V and 1 from J, leaving 8 bases between them. There are 13 residues in the CDR3. Germline V gives CDR1 LNHNV, CDR2 YYDKDF (reference sequence). CDR3 residues: CATTWASNQPQHF. The CDR3 coding sequence is TGTGCCACCACGTGGGCCAGCAATCAGCCCCAGCATTTT. Using reference TRBV15 and TRBJ1-5 for the parts outside the CDR3, the full variable domain is DAMVIQNPRYQVTQFGKPVTLSCSQTLNHNVMYWYQQKSSQAPKLLFHYYDKDFNNEADTPDNFQSRRPNTSFCFLDIRSPGLGDTAMYLCATTWASNQPQHFGDGTRLSIL.

The count of this clone is one. The V call is TRBV7-2, the J call TRBJ2-7; D possibly corresponds to TRBD2 (6 bases). The germline V gene encodes CDR1 SGHTA and CDR2 FQGNSA. V was cut by 5 bases and J by 2 bases, with 13 bases left in between. The CDR3 extends over 14 amino acids. The CDR3 loop reads CASSPRGLPYEQYF. CDR3 nucleotide sequence: TGTGCCAGCAGCCCCCGCGGACTACCCTACGAGCAGTACTTC.

This clone has a handful of counts. V is TRBV15 and J is TRBJ2-7; 9 bases line up with TRBD1. Germline CDR1 is LNHNV and CDR2 is YYDKDF (reference sequence). The CDR3 runs 14 residues. V lost 5 bases to trimming and J lost 2 bases; unmatched junction nucleotides: 4. The CDR3 loop reads CATSLTGGPYEQYF. DNA for the CDR3: TGTGCCACCAGCCTCACAGGGGGCCCCTACGAGCAGTACTTC.

This clone was recorded many times. This chain links TRBV6-1 with TRBJ2-1; 11 bases are shared with TRBD2. The CDR3 spans 16 residues. CDR1 MNHNS and CDR2 SASEGT come from the germline V gene. The trim removed 1 base at V and 4 bases at J, leaving 3 bases unmatched. The CDR3 sequence is CASSEEASGGYNEQFF. Here the CDR3 DNA reads TGTGCCAGCAGTGAAGAGGCTAGCGGGGGGTACAATGAGCAGTTCTTC.

The V gene is TRBV29-1, the J gene TRBJ1-4; the match to TRBD1 covers 7 bases. Germline V gene sequence: CDR1 SQVTM, CDR2 ANQGSEA. The CDR3 consists of 13 residues. The J segment lost 8 bases and the V segment lost 7 bases, leaving 10 bases of the junction unmatched. The CDR3 DNA reads TGCAGCGCCCGAAGAGGGGGCCGGGAAAAACTGTTTTTT. It translates to CSARRGGREKLFF.

The rearrangement uses TRBV13 and TRBJ2-2; D might be TRBD2 (6 bases). The V and J ends lost 9 bases and 2 bases respectively, with 16 bases between them. Germline-derived CDR1 and CDR2 are PRHDT and FYEKMQ (reference sequence). The CDR3 is 15 amino acids. CDR3: CASTRRVLNTGELFF. The CDR3 DNA sequence: TGTGCCAGTACCCGGAGGGTGCTAAACACCGGGGAGCTGTTTTTT.

The rearrangement joins TRBV11-3 to TRBJ2-1; 11 bases fit TRBD1. The CDR3 is made up of 14 amino acids. J gave up 6 bases and V 8 bases, and 6 bases lay outside the gene matches. CDR1 is SGHNT, CDR2 YENEEA, per germline. CDR3 DNA: TGTGCCAGCTCCCGGACAGGGGGCATCAATGAGCAGTTCTTC. Protein: CASSRTGGINEQFF.

As to this clone: At one end, the junction sequence differs from germline, possibly due to a read error. This sequence joins TRBV2 and TRBJ2-5; TRBD2 might be the D (6 bases). The V gene's germline CDR1 is SNHLY and CDR2 FYNNEI. The CDR3 has 10 residues. The CDR3, as DNA: TGTGCCAGCAGTGCCGGGACTCCGCACTTC. It yields the protein CASSAGTPHF.

The V gene is TRBV7-3, the J gene TRBJ2-4; D might be TRBD2 (5 bases). V dropped 7 bases and J dropped 1 base, with 20 bases sitting between them. CDR1 SGHTA and CDR2 FQGTGA come from the germline V gene. The CDR3 length is 17 residues. The CDR3: CASTLLGLARAKNIQYF. The CDR3 bases are TGTGCCAGCACCCTACTTGGGCTAGCCCGGGCCAAAAACATTCAGTACTTC. Full variable domain (missing parts from reference TRBV7-3 and TRBJ2-4): GAGVSQTPSNKVTEKGKYVELRCDPISGHTALYWYRQSLGQGPEFLIYFQGTGAADDSGLPNDRFFAVRPEGSVSTLKIQRTERGDSAVYLCASTLLGLARAKNIQYFGAGTRLSVL.

The V gene is TRBV10-1, the J gene TRBJ1-2, with D unclear. Germline V gene lookup returns CDR1 WNHNN and CDR2 SYGVQD (reference sequence). With 6 bases removed from V and 7 bases from J, the gap between germline ends came to 3 bases. This CDR3 is 9 amino acids long. The chain's CDR3 is CASSGGYTF. The CDR3, as DNA: TGCGCCAGCAGCGGTGGCTACACCTTC.

This clone was seen once. This rearrangement joins TRBV30 to TRBJ1-4; D perhaps matches TRBD1 (5 bases). Germline loops: CDR1 GTSNPN, CDR2 SVGIG (reference sequence). V lost 1 base to trimming and J lost 2 bases, with 17 bases between them. The CDR3 totals 17 residues. DNA of the CDR3: TGTGCCTGGAGTGACGGACACGCCGATTGGACTAATGAAAAACTGTTTTTT. This gives the protein CAWSDGHADWTNEKLFF. The full variable domain, its missing parts supplied by reference TRBV30 and TRBJ1-4, is SQTIHQWPATLVQPVGSPLSLECTVEGTSNPNLYWYRQAAGRGLQLLFYSVGIGQISSEVPQNLSASRPQDRQFILSSKKLLLSDSGFYLCAWSDGHADWTNEKLFFGSGTQLSVL.

The V call is TRBV6-6, the J call TRBJ2-7; TRBD1 is a possible D gene (6 bases). The CDR3 spans 12 residues. Trimming left V 6 bases short and J 6 bases short, with 12 bases between. The germline CDR1 and CDR2 sequences are MNHNY and SVGAGI (reference sequence). CDR3 protein: CASRGRGGEQYF. As DNA, the CDR3 is TGTGCCAGCAGGGGCAGGGGTGGCGAGCAGTACTTC.

The V and J genes are TRBV4-1 and TRBJ2-7, with D perhaps matching TRBD1 (5 bases). In germline, CDR1 is MGHRA, CDR2 YSYEKL. This CDR3 region has 15 residues. The germline V and J ends were trimmed by 3 bases and 0 bases, with 12 bases remaining between them. CDR3 nucleotide sequence: TGCGCCAGCAGCCAGACGGTACAGGCCTCCTACGAGCAGTACTTC. Its protein product is CASSQTVQASYEQYF.

The chain recombines TRBV11-2 with TRBJ1-6; maybe TRBD1 (5 bases). This CDR3 is 17 amino acids long. Trimming stripped 4 bases from V and 0 bases from J, with 13 bases between. CDR1 and CDR2 (germline): SGHAT, FQNNGV. In DNA, the CDR3 is TGTGCCAGCAGCTCCGGGGGGGGAAGCTCCTATAATTCACCCCTCCACTTT. Its protein is CASSSGGGSSYNSPLHF.

This rearrangement joins TRBV27 to TRBJ1-1, with 9 bases fitting TRBD1. This CDR3 has 14 amino acids. The germline V gene has CDR1 MNHEY and CDR2 SMNVEV (reference sequence). The junction had 5 bases not matched to a gene; V was cut back by 5 bases and J by 4 bases. CDR3 sequence (DNA): TGTGCCAGCAGTGAACAGGGGGCTCTCACTGAAGCTTTCTTT. It is translated as CASSEQGALTEAFF.

V usage is TRBV14 and J usage is TRBJ2-1, with D possibly TRBD1 on 6 matching bases. CDR1 is SGHDN, CDR2 FVKESK, per germline. CDR3 size: 15 residues. Trimming removed 4 bases at V and 8 bases at J, with 18 bases between. The CDR3 loop reads CASSLVWGLPYEQFF. The CDR3 nucleotides read TGTGCCAGCAGCCTAGTTTGGGGGCTTCCTTATGAGCAGTTCTTC.